This paragraph covers one TCR beta chain sequence. This clonotype occurred a few times. Its antigen target is currently unknown. Per-base quality was not reported, and no clone a single base away is much larger than it. Taken from cysteine to phenylalanine, the CDR3 has 16 residues. Kept here is only the CDR3 DNA, which spans 48 bases and is read in frame from base 1. This sample is part of a study of identical twins (dated by TCRdb to the mid-2010s). Background on the whole study: TCR alpha and beta repertoires from monozygotic twins, unrelated adults of various ages and cord blood were deep-sequenced to test whether fetal clonotypes persist. To rule out contamination, replicate twin experiments were performed at different times with different library preparation protocols.

General findings and caveats noted by the study authors: Out-of-frame TCR alpha sequences shared between twins showed an excess of low generation-probability sequences compared with coincidental sharing between unrelated individuals. Recombination models systematically underestimated out-of-frame TCR alpha sharing in monozygotic twins but agreed with sharing between unrelated individuals. Invariant T cells such as MAIT and iNKT could partly confound zero-insertion analyses, although diverse VJ usage argued against such confounding for most clonotypes. Abundant cord blood beta clonotypes carried fewer insertions; young adult naive repertoires showed a weaker similar trend, while memory repertoires showed none. The excess sharing between twins in beta out-of-frame sequences was weaker because fewer shared sequences reduced the signal-to-noise ratio. Because the same donors could not be followed over many years, the conclusions relied on cross-sectional statistical analysis.

Every donor in the study was a healthy Caucasian. Three pairs of female monozygotic twins, all aged about 18 to 29 years, made up the twin cohort. Peripheral blood mononuclear cells were used as the source from which RNA for TCR libraries was isolated. The library was obtained by 5' RACE. Instrument on record: Illumina HiSeq 2000. A universal primer binding site was added through template switching, and the final cDNA carried a unique molecular identifier so that TCR cDNA molecules could be counted accurately. First-strand cDNA for TCR alpha and beta chains was synthesized from specific primers in the conserved constant-segment region. To control for contamination, every cDNA library carried two barcodes: a SMART-Mk sample barcode plus Illumina barcodes. Two successive PCR steps introduced TruSeq adapter sequences along with Illumina sample barcodes. The TCR alpha and beta cDNA libraries were sequenced on the Illumina HiSeq platform using custom primers. As for the authors' bioinformatics: Raw reads were processed with MiGEC to extract unique molecular identifiers, and MiXCR was used to determine CDR3 positions. For each individual, recombination models were inferred using an EM algorithm with the repgenHMM and IGoR tools. Shared clonotype analysis was performed with the tcR package in R, normalizing sharing by the product of cloneset sizes. To study raw recombination free of thymic and clonal selection effects, out-of-frame nonproductive sequences were analyzed. The raw public reads went through TCRdb reprocessing: fastp at Q25, MiXCR clone calling, in-frame beta chains kept. For every CDR3 protein sequence, its rows merge into one entry that carries the most common genes and DNA. These V and J calls originate from TCRdb's pipeline instead of the authors' own analysis. For this sample there are approximately 600,000 distinct CDR3 sequences; under 8.5% appear just once. The ten biggest clones cover about 1.6% of the sample.

These same records also appear under a second study, on yellow fever vaccine responses in identical twins. According to the second study: The T cell response to vaccination in identical twins was reported by the authors to appear partly convergent and partly personalized. The study precisely tracked vaccine-responding T cell clones in identical twins.

The chain employs TRBV21-1 and TRBJ2-7; TRBD2 is the table's D call and was not checked against the DNA. TRBV21-1 is an annotated pseudogene. The sequence derives from a woman aged 18-35 years in good health. Sequences were obtained from PBMCs. The DNA sequence reads TGTGCCAGCAGCGCCCGTGGACTAGCGGGAGGGGGCGAGCAGTACTTC. Its product reads: CASSARGLAGGGEQYF.